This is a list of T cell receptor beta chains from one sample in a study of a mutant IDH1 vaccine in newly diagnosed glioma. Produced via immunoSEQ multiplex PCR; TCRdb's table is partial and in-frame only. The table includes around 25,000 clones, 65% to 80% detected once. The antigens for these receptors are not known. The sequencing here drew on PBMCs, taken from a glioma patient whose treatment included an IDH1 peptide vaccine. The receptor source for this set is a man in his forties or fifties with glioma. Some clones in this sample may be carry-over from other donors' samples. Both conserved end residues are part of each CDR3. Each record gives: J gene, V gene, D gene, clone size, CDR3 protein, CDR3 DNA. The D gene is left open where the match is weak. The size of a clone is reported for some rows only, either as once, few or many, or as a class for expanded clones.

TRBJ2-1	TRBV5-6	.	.	CASSPTGMDEQFF	TGTGCCAGCAGCCCCACGGGGATGGATGAGCAGTTCTTC
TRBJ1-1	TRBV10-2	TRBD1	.	CASGLTGTGDTEAFF	TGCGCCAGCGGCCTGACCGGGACAGGGGACACTGAAGCTTTCTTT
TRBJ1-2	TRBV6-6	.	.	CASSYGKTANYGYTF	TGTGCCAGCAGTTACGGGAAAACAGCGAACTATGGCTACACCTTC
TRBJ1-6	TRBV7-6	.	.	CASSRGAQGIYNSPLHF	TGTGCCAGCAGCCGAGGGGCACAGGGCATTTATAATTCACCCCTCCACTTT
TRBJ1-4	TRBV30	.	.	CAWSRQGVSTNEKLFF	TGTGCCTGGTCCCGGCAGGGAGTATCAACTAATGAAAAACTGTTTTTT
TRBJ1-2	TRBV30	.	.	CAWRWGDSNYGYTF	TGTGCCTGGAGGTGGGGGGATTCCAACTATGGCTACACCTTC
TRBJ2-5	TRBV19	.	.	CASSIDVFQETQYF	TGTGCCAGTAGTATAGACGTCTTCCAAGAGACCCAGTACTTC
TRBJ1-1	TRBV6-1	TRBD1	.	CASSEARTGGTEAFF	TGTGCCAGCAGTGAAGCCCGGACAGGGGGCACTGAAGCTTTCTTT
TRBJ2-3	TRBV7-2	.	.	CASSPRQRVYPQYF	TGTGCCAGCAGCCCCCGACAAAGAGTGTACCCGCAGTATTTT
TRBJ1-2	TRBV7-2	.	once	CASDANYGYTF	TGTGCCAGCGACGCTAACTATGGCTACACCTTC
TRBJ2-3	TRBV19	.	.	CASSTTGTPTDTQYF	TGTGCCAGTAGTACAACCGGGACACCCACAGATACGCAGTATTTT
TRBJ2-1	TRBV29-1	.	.	CSVANAISNEQFF	TGCAGCGTCGCAAACGCAATTTCCAATGAGCAGTTCTTC
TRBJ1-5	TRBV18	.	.	CASSGGDFNQPQHF	TGTGCCAGCTCAGGAGGGGACTTCAATCAGCCCCAGCATTTT
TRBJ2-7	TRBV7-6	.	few	CASSLGTAYEQYF	TGTGCCAGCAGCTTAGGTACAGCTTACGAGCAGTACTTC
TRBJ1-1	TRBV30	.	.	CACMRVTAFF	TGTGCCTGTATGCGGGTTACAGCTTTCTTT
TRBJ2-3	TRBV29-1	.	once	CSAEGGPLTDTQYF	TGCAGCGCCGAAGGGGGACCTCTCACAGATACGCAGTATTTT
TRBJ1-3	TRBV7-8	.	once	CASSFGTGDSGNTIYF	TGTGCCAGCAGCTTCGGGACGGGGGACTCTGGAAACACCATATATTTT
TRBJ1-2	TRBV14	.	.	CASSQDRVAGYGYTF	TGTGCCAGCAGCCAAGATCGGGTAGCAGGCTATGGCTACACCTTC
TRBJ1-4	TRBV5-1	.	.	CASSLAGSTNEKLFF	TGCGCCAGCAGCTTGGCGGGTTCAACTAATGAAAAACTGTTTTTT
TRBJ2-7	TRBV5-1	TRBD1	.	CASTRDSTYEQYF	TGCGCCAGCACTCGGGACAGCACCTACGAGCAGTACTTC
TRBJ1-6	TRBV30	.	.	CASSPGDGSPLHF	TGTGCCTCATCGCCAGGGGACGGTTCACCCCTCCACTTT
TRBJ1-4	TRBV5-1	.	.	CASSLGQLGANEKLFF	TGCGCCAGCAGCTTGGGCCAGCTAGGCGCTAATGAAAAACTGTTTTTT
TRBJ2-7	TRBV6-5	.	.	CASRGLVQSSYEQYF	TGTGCCAGCAGGGGCCTAGTCCAAAGCTCCTACGAGCAGTACTTC
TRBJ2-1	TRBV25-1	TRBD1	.	CASSNRDRDHNEQFF	TGTGCCAGCAGTAACCGGGACAGGGACCACAATGAGCAGTTCTTC
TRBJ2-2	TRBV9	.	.	CASSAFRKGTGELFF	TGTGCCAGCAGCGCCTTCAGGAAGGGGACCGGGGAGCTGTTTTTT
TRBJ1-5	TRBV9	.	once	CASSVTGGNQPQHF	TGTGCCAGCAGCGTAACGGGAGGCAACCAGCCCCAGCATTTT
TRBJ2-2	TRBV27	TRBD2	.	CASSLSWGGNTGELFF	TGTGCCAGCAGTTTATCATGGGGGGGGAACACCGGGGAGCTGTTTTTT
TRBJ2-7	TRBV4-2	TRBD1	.	CASSHLGQGAYEQYF	TGTGCCAGCAGCCATCTCGGACAGGGGGCCTACGAGCAGTACTTC
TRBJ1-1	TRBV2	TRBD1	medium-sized	CASKVGRQGVEAFF	TGTGCCAGCAAGGTGGGGAGACAGGGCGTTGAAGCTTTCTTT
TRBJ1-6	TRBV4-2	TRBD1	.	CASSQEQGTGGSPLHF	TGTGCCAGCAGCCAAGAGCAGGGGACAGGGGGATCACCCCTCCACTTT
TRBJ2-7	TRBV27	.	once	CASSPLPPFTYEQYF	TGTGCCAGCAGTCCTCTCCCTCCTTTCACCTACGAGCAGTACTTC
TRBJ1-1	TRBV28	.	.	CASSLSRSWGNTEAFF	TGTGCCAGCAGTTTATCCCGGTCCTGGGGGAACACTGAAGCTTTCTTT
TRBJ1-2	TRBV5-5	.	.	CASSSLPGQPNYGYTF	TGTGCCAGCAGCTCGTTACCGGGACAACCAAACTATGGCTACACCTTC
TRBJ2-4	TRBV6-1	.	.	CASTPGKNIQYF	TGTGCCAGCACCCCCGGCAAAAACATTCAGTACTTC
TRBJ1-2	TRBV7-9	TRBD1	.	CASSLVGTGGGYTF	TGTGCCAGCAGCTTAGTTGGGACAGGGGGTGGCTACACCTTC
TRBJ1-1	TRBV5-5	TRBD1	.	CASSPGTGLDTEAFF	TGTGCCAGCAGCCCAGGGACAGGGCTGGACACTGAAGCTTTCTTT
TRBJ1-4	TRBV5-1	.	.	CASSLEQNEKLFF	TGCGCCAGCAGCTTGGAACAGAATGAAAAACTGTTTTTT
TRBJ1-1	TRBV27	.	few	CASTRGMNTEAFF	TGTGCCAGCACCCGCGGAATGAACACTGAAGCTTTCTTT
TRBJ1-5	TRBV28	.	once	CASSLVHQPQHF	TGTGCCAGCAGTTTGGTACATCAGCCCCAGCATTTT
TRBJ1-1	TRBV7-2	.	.	CASSLARGTEAFF	TGTGCCAGCAGCTTAGCACGTGGAACTGAAGCTTTCTTT
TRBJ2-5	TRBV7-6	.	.	CASSHRGQEETQYF	TGTGCCAGCAGCCACCGGGGGCAGGAGGAGACCCAGTACTTC
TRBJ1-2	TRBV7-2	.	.	CASSLTVEAPVGYTF	TGTGCCAGCAGCTTAACCGTTGAAGCACCTGTTGGCTACACCTTC
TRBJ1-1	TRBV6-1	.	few	CASVGVGRKNTEAFF	TGTGCCAGCGTGGGTGTCGGGCGAAAGAACACTGAAGCTTTCTTT
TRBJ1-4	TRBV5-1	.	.	CASRPQPGRSNEKLFF	TGCGCCAGCAGACCGCAGCCTGGGCGAAGTAATGAAAAACTGTTTTTT
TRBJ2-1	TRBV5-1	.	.	CASSPTDSSYNEQFF	TGCGCCAGCAGCCCAACAGACAGCTCCTACAATGAGCAGTTCTTC
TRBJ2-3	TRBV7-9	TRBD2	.	CASSPWGLAGSTDTQYF	TGTGCCAGCAGCCCCTGGGGACTAGCGGGGAGCACAGATACGCAGTATTTT